A selection of T cell receptor beta chains follows, all from one sample in a study of human T cells and chemical hapten exposure. TCRdb reprocessed the RACE reads via MiXCR and lists one record per CDR3 protein. This sample has about 51,000 distinct CDR3 sequences, with about 9.2% found just once. Material: whole blood, obtained in connection with sensitization to the hapten diphenylcyclopropenone (DPC). These receptors were obtained from a middle-aged woman with alopecia areata. Some clones in this sample may be carry-over from other donors' samples. Each CDR3 is given with its conserved first and last residue. Fields, in order: clone size, J gene, V gene, CDR3 protein. Clone sizes are given selectively: once, few, many, or a class where the clone is expanded.

size: few
J: TRBJ2-1
V: TRBV18
CDR3: CASSPPSRAASYNEQFF

size: few
J: TRBJ2-6
V: TRBV6-4
CDR3: CASSEAGLSGANVLTF

size: many
J: TRBJ2-5
V: TRBV12-3/TRBV12-4
CDR3: CASGYPQETQYF

size: few
J: TRBJ2-3
V: TRBV29-1
CDR3: CSVEDAPDTQYF

size: many
J: TRBJ1-1
V: TRBV5-4
CDR3: CASSLGQPGRAFF

size: many
J: TRBJ2-1
V: TRBV19
CDR3: CASSKQGAKDEQFF

size: few
J: TRBJ1-2
V: TRBV28
CDR3: CASSPLTGGYTF

size: -
J: TRBJ2-1
V: TRBV24-1
CDR3: CATSGFNRGNSDEQFF

size: few
J: TRBJ2-1
V: TRBV7-8
CDR3: CASSPRGGLGGDEQFF

size: many
J: TRBJ2-7
V: TRBV18
CDR3: CASSPGTGGAYEQYF

size: many
J: TRBJ1-1
V: TRBV4-3
CDR3: CASSVLHSVAEAFF

size: -
J: TRBJ1-1
V: TRBV13
CDR3: CASSLRSLQGLPEAFF

size: few
J: TRBJ1-2
V: TRBV4-3
CDR3: CASSQVPQLQGPNYGYTF